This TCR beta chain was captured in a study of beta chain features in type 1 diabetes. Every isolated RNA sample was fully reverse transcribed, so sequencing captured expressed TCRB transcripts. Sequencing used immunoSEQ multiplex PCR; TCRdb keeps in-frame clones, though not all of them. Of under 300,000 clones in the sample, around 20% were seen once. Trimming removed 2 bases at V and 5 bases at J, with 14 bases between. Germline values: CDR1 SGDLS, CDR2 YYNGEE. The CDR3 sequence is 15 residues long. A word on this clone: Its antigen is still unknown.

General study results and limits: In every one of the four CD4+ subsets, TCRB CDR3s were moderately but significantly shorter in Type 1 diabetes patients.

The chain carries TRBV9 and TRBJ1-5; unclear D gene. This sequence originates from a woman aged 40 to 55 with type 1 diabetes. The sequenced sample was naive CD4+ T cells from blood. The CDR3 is CASSVGSGIDQPQHF. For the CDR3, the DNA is TGTGCCAGCAGCGTTGGTTCGGGGATTGATCAGCCCCAGCATTTT.